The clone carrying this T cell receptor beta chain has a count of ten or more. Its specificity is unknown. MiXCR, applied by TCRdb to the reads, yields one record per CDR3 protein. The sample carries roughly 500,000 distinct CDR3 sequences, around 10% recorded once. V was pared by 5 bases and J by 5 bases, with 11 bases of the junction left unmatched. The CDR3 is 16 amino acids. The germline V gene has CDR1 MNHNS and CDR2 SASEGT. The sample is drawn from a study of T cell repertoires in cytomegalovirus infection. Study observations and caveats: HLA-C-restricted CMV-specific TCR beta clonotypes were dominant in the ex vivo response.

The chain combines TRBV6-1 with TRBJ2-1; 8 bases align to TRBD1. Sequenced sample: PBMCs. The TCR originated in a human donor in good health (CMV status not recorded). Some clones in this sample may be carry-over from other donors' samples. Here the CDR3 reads CASSSGGQGGDNEQFF. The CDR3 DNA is TGTGCCAGCAGTTCCGGTGGACAGGGTGGCGACAATGAGCAGTTCTTC.